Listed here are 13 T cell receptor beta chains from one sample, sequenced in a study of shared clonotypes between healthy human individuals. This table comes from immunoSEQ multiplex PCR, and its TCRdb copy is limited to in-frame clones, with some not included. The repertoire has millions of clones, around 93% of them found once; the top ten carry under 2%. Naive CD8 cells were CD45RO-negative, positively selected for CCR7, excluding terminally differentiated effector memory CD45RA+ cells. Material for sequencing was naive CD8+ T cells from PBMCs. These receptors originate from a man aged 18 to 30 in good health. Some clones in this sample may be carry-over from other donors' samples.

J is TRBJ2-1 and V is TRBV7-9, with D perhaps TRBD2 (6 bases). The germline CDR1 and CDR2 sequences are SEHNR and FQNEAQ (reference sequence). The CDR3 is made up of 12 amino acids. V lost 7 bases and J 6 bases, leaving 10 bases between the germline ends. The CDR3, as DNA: TGTGCCAGCACCAGGGAGGTCAATGAGCAGTTCTTC. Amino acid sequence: CASTREVNEQFF.

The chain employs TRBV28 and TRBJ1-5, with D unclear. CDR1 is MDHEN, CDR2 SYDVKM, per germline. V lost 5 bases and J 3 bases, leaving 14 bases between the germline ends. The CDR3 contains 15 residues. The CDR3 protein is CASSIGLDPNQPQHF. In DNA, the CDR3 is TGTGCCAGCAGTATCGGGTTGGACCCCAATCAGCCCCAGCATTTT.

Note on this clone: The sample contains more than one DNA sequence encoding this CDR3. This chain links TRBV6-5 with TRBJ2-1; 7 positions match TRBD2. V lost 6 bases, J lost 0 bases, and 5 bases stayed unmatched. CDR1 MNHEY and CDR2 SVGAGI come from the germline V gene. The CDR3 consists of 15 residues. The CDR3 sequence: CASSLSGNSYNEQFF. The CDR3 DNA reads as TGTGCCAGCAGCTTGAGCGGGAACTCCTACAATGAGCAGTTCTTC.

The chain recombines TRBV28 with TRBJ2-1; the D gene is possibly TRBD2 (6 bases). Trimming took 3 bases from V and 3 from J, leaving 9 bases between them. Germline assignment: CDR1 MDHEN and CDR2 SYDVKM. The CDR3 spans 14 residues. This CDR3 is CASSFGGVYNEQFF. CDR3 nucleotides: TGTGCCAGCAGTTTCGGCGGGGTCTACAATGAGCAGTTCTTC. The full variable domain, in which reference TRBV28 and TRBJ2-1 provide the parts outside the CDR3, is DVKVTQSSRYLVKRTGEKVFLECVQDMDHENMFWYRQDPGLGLRLIYFSYDVKMKEKGDIPEGYSVSREKKERFSLILESASTNQTSMYLCASSFGGVYNEQFFGPGTRLTVL.

The CDR3 nucleotides are TGTGCCAGCAGCTCTCCTGGGACAGGGGGCTCCGAGCAGTACTTC. It encodes CASSSPGTGGSEQYF. V usage is TRBV9 and J usage is TRBJ2-7; 12 nucleotides line up with TRBD1. After removal of 4 bases from V and 6 bases from J, the junction contained 8 bases not matched to a gene. Germline CDR1 reads SGDLS; CDR2 reads YYNGEE. CDR3 size: 15 residues.

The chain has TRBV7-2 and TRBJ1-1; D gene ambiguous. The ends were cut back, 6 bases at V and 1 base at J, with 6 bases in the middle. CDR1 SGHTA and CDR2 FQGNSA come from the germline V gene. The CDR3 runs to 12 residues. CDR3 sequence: CASSSKNTEAFF. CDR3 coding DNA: TGTGCCAGCAGTTCTAAGAACACTGAAGCTTTCTTT. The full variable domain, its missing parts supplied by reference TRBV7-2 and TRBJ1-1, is GAGVSQSPSNKVTEKGKDVELRCDPISGHTALYWYRQSLGQGLEFLIYFQGNSAPDKSGLPSDRFSAERTGGSVSTLTIQRTQQEDSAVYLCASSSKNTEAFFGQGTRLTVV.

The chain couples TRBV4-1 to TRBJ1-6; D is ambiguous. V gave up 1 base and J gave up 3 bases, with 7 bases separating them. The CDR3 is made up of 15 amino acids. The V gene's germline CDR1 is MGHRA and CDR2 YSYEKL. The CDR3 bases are TGCGCCAGCAGCCAAGTCCAGGACTATAATTCACCCCTCCACTTT. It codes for CASSQVQDYNSPLHF.

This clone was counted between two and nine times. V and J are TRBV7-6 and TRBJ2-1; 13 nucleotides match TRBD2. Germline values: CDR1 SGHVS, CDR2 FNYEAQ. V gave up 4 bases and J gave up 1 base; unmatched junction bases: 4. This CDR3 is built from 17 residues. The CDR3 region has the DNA TGTGCCAGCAGCTCGGGACTAGCGGGACGGTCCTACAATGAGCAGTTCTTC. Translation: CASSSGLAGRSYNEQFF.

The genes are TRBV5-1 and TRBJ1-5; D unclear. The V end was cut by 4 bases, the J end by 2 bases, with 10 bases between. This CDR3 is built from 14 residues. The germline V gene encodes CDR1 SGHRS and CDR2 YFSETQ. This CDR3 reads CASSLRPGNQPQHF. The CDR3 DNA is TGCGCCAGCAGCCTGAGACCTGGCAATCAGCCCCAGCATTTT.

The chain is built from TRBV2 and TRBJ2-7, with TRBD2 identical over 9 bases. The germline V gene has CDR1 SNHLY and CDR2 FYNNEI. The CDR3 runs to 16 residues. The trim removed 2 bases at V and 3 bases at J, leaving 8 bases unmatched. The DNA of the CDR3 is TGTGCCAGCAGTGAAAGGTTGACTAGCGGAAACTACGAGCAGTACTTC. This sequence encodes CASSERLTSGNYEQYF.

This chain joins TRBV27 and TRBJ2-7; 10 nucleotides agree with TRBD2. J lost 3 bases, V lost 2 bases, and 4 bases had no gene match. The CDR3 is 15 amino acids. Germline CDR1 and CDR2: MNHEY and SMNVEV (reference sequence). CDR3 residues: CASSLRTSGDYEQYF. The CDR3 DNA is TGTGCCAGCAGTTTACGGACTAGCGGAGACTACGAGCAGTACTTC.

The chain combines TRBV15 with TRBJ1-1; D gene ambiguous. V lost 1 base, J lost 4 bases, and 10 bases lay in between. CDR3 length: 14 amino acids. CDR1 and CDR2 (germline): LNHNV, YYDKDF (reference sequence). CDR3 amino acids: CATSRAGWGTEAFF. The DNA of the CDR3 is TGTGCCACCAGCAGAGCTGGGTGGGGCACTGAAGCTTTCTTT.

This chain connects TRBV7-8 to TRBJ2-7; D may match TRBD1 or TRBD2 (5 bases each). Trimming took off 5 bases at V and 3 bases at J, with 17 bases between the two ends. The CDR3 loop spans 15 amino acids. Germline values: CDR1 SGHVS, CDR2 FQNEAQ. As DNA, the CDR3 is TGTGCCAGCAGCCCCTCGCCGGGACCGCACTACGAGCAGTACTTC. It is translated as CASSPSPGPHYEQYF.